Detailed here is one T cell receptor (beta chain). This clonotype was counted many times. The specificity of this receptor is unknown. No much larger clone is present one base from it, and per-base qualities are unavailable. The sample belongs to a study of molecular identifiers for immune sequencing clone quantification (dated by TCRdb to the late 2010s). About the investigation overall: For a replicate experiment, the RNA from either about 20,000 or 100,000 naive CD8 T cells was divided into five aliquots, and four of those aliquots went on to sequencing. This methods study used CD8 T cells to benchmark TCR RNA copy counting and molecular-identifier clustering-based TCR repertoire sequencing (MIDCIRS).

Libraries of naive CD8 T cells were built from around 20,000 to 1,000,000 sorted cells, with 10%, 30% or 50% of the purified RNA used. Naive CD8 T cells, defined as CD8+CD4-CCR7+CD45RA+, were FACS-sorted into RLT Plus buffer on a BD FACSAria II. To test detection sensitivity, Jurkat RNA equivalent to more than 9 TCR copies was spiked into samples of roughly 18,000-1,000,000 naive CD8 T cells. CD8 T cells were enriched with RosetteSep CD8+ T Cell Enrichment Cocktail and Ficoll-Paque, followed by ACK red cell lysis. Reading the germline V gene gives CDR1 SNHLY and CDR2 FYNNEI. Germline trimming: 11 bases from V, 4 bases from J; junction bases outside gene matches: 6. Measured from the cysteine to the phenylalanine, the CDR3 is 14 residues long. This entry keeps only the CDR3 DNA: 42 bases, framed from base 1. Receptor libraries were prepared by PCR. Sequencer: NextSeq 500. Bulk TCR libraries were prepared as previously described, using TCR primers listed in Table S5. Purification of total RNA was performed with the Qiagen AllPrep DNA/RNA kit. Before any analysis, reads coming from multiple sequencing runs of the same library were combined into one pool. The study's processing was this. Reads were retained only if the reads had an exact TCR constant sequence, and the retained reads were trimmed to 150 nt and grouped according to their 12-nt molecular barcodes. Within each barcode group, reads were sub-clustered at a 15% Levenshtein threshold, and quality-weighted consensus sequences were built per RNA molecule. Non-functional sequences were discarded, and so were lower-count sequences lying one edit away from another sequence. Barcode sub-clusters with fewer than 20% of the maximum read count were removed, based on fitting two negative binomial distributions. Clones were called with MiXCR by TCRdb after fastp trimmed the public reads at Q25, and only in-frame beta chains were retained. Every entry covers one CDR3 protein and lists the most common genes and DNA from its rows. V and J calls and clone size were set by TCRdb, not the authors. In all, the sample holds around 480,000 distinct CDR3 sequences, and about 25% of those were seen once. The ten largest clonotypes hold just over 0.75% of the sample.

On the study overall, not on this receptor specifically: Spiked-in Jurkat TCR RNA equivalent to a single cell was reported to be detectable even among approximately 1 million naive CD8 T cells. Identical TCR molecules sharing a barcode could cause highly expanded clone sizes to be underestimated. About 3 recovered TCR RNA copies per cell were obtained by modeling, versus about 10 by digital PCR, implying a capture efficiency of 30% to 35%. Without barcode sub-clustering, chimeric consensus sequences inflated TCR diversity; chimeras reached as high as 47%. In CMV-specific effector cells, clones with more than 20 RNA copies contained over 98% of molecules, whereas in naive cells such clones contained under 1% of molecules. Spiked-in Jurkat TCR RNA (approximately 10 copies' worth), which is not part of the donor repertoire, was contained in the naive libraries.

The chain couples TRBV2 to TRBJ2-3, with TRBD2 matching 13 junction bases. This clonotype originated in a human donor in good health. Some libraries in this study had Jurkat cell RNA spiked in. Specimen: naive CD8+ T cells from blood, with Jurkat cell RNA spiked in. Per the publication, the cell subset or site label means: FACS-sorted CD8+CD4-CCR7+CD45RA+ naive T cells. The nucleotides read TGTGCCGGAGGACTAGCGGGAGAACCAGATACGCAGTATTTT. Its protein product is CAGGLAGEPDTQYF.